The next 16 T cell receptor beta chains were all read from a single sample in a study of cytomegalovirus exposure and HLA in healthy donors. Clones were sequenced by immunoSEQ multiplex PCR, and TCRdb holds only the in-frame ones, with some missing. Of roughly 310,000 clones detected, roughly 86% appear once; the ten largest clones hold approximately 0.95%. The sequenced sample was PBMCs. These receptors all come from a man aged 30 to 39 in good health and CMV-seronegative.

The rearrangement links TRBV11-2 to TRBJ2-5; 12 bases fit TRBD2. The CDR3 runs 17 residues. Per germline, CDR1 SGHAT and CDR2 FQNNGV. With V trimmed by 1 base and J by 1 base, 4 bases remained unmatched. This CDR3 is CASSLGVTSGGQETQYF. The CDR3 DNA reads TGTGCCAGCAGCTTAGGAGTGACTAGCGGGGGCCAAGAGACCCAGTACTTC.

The rearrangement joins TRBV5-5 to TRBJ2-2, with 8 bases identical to TRBD2. This CDR3 has 18 amino acids. Unmatched junction bases numbered 12, after V lost 4 bases and J lost 1 base. CDR1 and CDR2 from the germline V gene are SGHKS and YYEKEE (reference sequence). The CDR3 DNA sequence: TGTGCCAGCAGCCCACATAACGAGCGGGGGAGGAACACCGGGGAGCTGTTTTTT. The encoded protein is CASSPHNERGRNTGELFF. Full variable domain (rest looked up from reference TRBV5-5 and TRBJ2-2): DAGVTQSPTHLIKTRGQQVTLRCSPISGHKSVSWYQQVLGQGPQFIFQYYEKEERGRGNFPDRFSARQFPNYSSELNVNALLLGDSALYLCASSPHNERGRNTGELFFGEGSRLTVL.

The genes are TRBV6-6 and TRBJ1-2; no reliable D call. The V and J ends lost 4 bases and 5 bases respectively, with 5 bases between them. The CDR3 totals 11 residues. Germline V gene lookup returns CDR1 MNHNY and CDR2 SVGAGI (reference sequence). CDR3 in amino acids: CASSSQYGYTF. The CDR3 DNA is TGTGCCAGCAGTTCCCAGTATGGCTACACCTTC.

V usage is TRBV7-6 and J usage is TRBJ1-1, with D unclear. The germline V gene encodes CDR1 SGHVS and CDR2 FNYEAQ. The CDR3 sequence is 16 residues long. V lost 3 bases, J lost 1 base, and 15 bases lay in between. CDR3 in DNA: TGTGCCAGCAGCTTCGACGGTGAACGGAGGAACACTGAAGCTTTCTTT. It specifies CASSFDGERRNTEAFF.

The chain employs TRBV6-1 and TRBJ1-5; 7 bases map to TRBD1. The CDR3 is 15 amino acids. V was pared by 5 bases and J by 8 bases, with 12 bases of the junction left unmatched. Germline lookup yields CDR1 MNHNS and CDR2 SASEGT. CDR3: CASSSRDSVQEPQHF. In nucleotides, the CDR3 is TGTGCCAGCAGTTCCCGGGACAGCGTTCAGGAGCCCCAGCATTTT.

The rearrangement links TRBV5-1 to TRBJ1-2; 8 nucleotides line up with TRBD1. Germline V gene data show CDR1 as SGHRS and CDR2 as YFSETQ. V lost 3 bases, J lost 3 bases, and 16 bases stayed unmatched. There are 18 residues in the CDR3. The CDR3 here is CASSSMPDRAQGDYGYTF. The CDR3 nucleotides read TGCGCCAGCAGCTCGATGCCGGACAGGGCCCAAGGGGACTATGGCTACACCTTC.

V usage is TRBV7-9 and J usage is TRBJ2-1; the match to TRBD2 covers 9 bases. The ends lost 1 base at V and 5 bases at J; junction bases unmatched: 9. CDR3 length: 17 amino acids. Germline CDR1 reads SEHNR; CDR2 reads FQNEAQ (reference sequence). CDR3 coding DNA: TGTGCCAGCAGCTTAGGGATGCGGGGGGGTAGACACAATGAGCAGTTCTTC. Amino acid sequence: CASSLGMRGGRHNEQFF.

This clone appeared once. The chain is built from TRBV7-6 and TRBJ2-7, with D tentatively TRBD2 (7 bases). Trimming took off 5 bases at V and 4 bases at J, with 18 bases between the two ends. The CDR3 spans 15 residues. Germline loops: CDR1 SGHVS, CDR2 FNYEAQ. The CDR3 DNA sequence: TGTGCCAGCAGCCCCGAGGGGGGGGGCGTTTACGAGCAGTACTTC. Translation gives CASSPEGGGVYEQYF.

This chain links TRBV11-2 with TRBJ2-3; possibly TRBD2 for D (6 bases). CDR1 SGHAT and CDR2 FQNNGV come from the germline V gene. Trimming removed 5 bases at V and 1 base at J, with 7 bases between. CDR3 length: 13 amino acids. As DNA, the CDR3 is TGTGCCAGCAGCCGGAGGGGCACAGATACGCAGTATTTT. It codes for CASSRRGTDTQYF.

The sample holds one count of this clone. The chain joins TRBV4-3 to TRBJ2-3, with no clear D. V lost 1 base, J lost 3 bases, and 17 bases lay in between. Germline CDR1 and CDR2: LGHNA and YSLEER. The CDR3 totals 17 residues. The CDR3 DNA reads as TGCGCCAGCAGCCAAGCCCGGATGGTGATCGGGACAGATACGCAGTATTTT. Its protein product is CASSQARMVIGTDTQYF.

This clone came up once. The genes are TRBV18 and TRBJ2-1; TRBD1 aligns across 8 bases. V gave up 6 bases and J gave up 7 bases; unmatched junction bases: 11. From germline, CDR1 is KGHSH and CDR2 LQKENI. There are 15 residues in the CDR3. DNA of the CDR3: TGTGCCAGCTCCCCGGATTCAGGGGGCGTTAATGAGCAGTTCTTC. This encodes CASSPDSGGVNEQFF.

CDR3 region: CASRRTGGLSNQPQHF. The CDR3 DNA sequence: TGTGCCAGCAGGCGGACAGGGGGCCTAAGCAATCAGCCCCAGCATTTT. This sequence joins TRBV27 and TRBJ1-5; TRBD1 agrees at 11 bases. CDR1 is MNHEY, CDR2 SMNVEV, per germline (reference sequence). This CDR3 is built from 16 residues. With 6 bases clipped from V and 1 base from J, the junction kept 5 bases outside the gene matches.

This chain joins TRBV7-2 and TRBJ2-2, with D perhaps matching TRBD2 (5 bases). The V and J ends lost 2 bases and 2 bases respectively, with 15 bases between them. CDR3 length: 17 residues. The V gene's germline CDR1 is SGHTA and CDR2 FQGNSA. DNA of the CDR3: TGTGCCAGCAGCTTAAACCCGGGGTTCCTCAACACCGGGGAGCTGTTTTTT. Translating gives CASSLNPGFLNTGELFF.

The chain carries TRBV13 and TRBJ2-1, with TRBD2 matching over 12 bases. V lost 7 bases and J lost 7; bases outside the gene matches: 8. The CDR3 has 15 amino acids. Germline V lookup: CDR1 PRHDT, CDR2 FYEKMQ (reference sequence). CDR3 nucleotide sequence: TGTGCCAGCAATACCCTAGCGGGGGGGCCGAATGAGCAGTTCTTC. Protein product: CASNTLAGGPNEQFF.

The chain couples TRBV13 to TRBJ2-7, with D tentatively TRBD2 (6 bases). The CDR3 totals 16 residues. The V gene's germline CDR1 is PRHDT and CDR2 FYEKMQ (reference sequence). V shed 1 base and J shed 1 base, with 14 bases lying between them. The CDR3 region has the DNA TGTGCCAGCAGCTTAGCCATTGGGACTGCATCCTACGAGCAGTACTTC. The encoded protein is CASSLAIGTASYEQYF.

The chain combines TRBV29-1 with TRBJ2-1, with a tentative D call TRBD1 (5 bases). This CDR3 comprises 14 residues. With 4 bases removed from V and 8 bases from J, the gap between germline ends came to 18 bases. CDR1 and CDR2 from the germline V gene are SQVTM and ANQGSEA. The DNA of the CDR3 is TGCAGCGTTGGTCTTACAGGAGTTCGGTATGAGCAGTTCTTC. This sequence encodes CSVGLTGVRYEQFF.